This T cell receptor (beta chain) was retrieved from a study of cytomegalovirus exposure and HLA in healthy donors. The CDR3 totals 14 residues. Trimming took off 2 bases at V and 9 bases at J, with 14 bases between the two ends. From germline, CDR1 is MNHNS and CDR2 SASEGT. Donors likely had unrecorded immune exposures despite being nominally healthy when sampled. Study-level results: The authors later linked a missense DCLRE1C variant to TCR beta V- and J-gene trimming.

On this clone itself: Its antigen is unknown.

60 Vbeta and 13 Jbeta primers were used in PCR. Clones were sequenced by immunoSEQ multiplex PCR, and TCRdb holds only the in-frame ones, with some missing. The sample lists more than 150,000 clones, 70% to 85% occurring once. The sample was PBMCs. The gene calls are TRBV6-1 and TRBJ2-1; D is ambiguous. The sequence came from a woman aged 45-59 years in good health and CMV-seropositive. CDR3 sequence reads: CASSEQTGKSEQFF. The CDR3 DNA reads as TGTGCCAGCAGTGAACAAACCGGTAAGAGTGAGCAGTTCTTC.